One and the same sample provided the 2 T cell receptor beta chains below, sequenced in a study of T cells in Graves' hyperthyroidism and ophthalmopathy. The CDR3 regions of TCR beta were amplified from RNA transcripts. The primer set for the first-round RT-PCR of the TCR CDR3 was HTBI. One entry per CDR3 protein results from TCRdb running MiXCR on the multiplex PCR reads. The data show 800,000 or so distinct CDR3 sequences, roughly 37% seen once. The sequencing input was blood. These TCRs come from a man aged 18-30 years with Graves' hyperthyroidism.

In its sample, this clonotype was seen a few times. The CDR3 DNA is TGCGCCAGCAGCTTGGGAGGGGGCGACGAGACCCAGTACTTC. Its translation: CASSLGGGDETQYF. V and J are TRBV5-1 and TRBJ2-5; 7 bases are a match to TRBD1. V was pared by 0 bases and J by 5 bases, with 4 bases of the junction left unmatched. CDR3 size: 14 residues. Germline-derived CDR1 and CDR2 are SGHRS and YFSETQ. Full variable domain (outside the CDR3, taken from reference TRBV5-1 and TRBJ2-5): KAGVTQTPRYLIKTRGQQVTLSCSPISGHRSVSWYQQTPGQGLQFLFEYFSETQRNKGNFPGRFSGRQFSNSRSEMNVSTLELGDSALYLCASSLGGGDETQYFGPGTRLLVL.

Concerning this clonotype itself: An end of the junction does not agree with germline; a read error may underlie this. The chain combines TRBV7-2 with TRBJ2-5; unclear D gene. This CDR3 has 14 residues. Germline assignment: CDR1 SGHTA and CDR2 FQGNSA. The CDR3 bases are TGTGCCAGCAGCTTAGAAGACGGCCAAGGGACCCAGTACTTC. Translating gives CASSLEDGQGTQYF. Full variable domain (missing parts from reference TRBV7-2 and TRBJ2-5): GAGVSQSPSNKVTEKGKDVELRCDPISGHTALYWYRQSLGQGLEFLIYFQGNSAPDKSGLPSDRFSAERTGGSVSTLTIQRTQQEDSAVYLCASSLEDGQGTQYFGPGTRLLVL.